This T cell receptor beta chain appears in the sequencing data of a study of T cell responses to AZD1222 COVID-19 vaccine. Clones were sequenced by immunoSEQ multiplex PCR, and TCRdb holds only the in-frame ones, with some missing. The sample shows roughly 55,000 clones, roughly 87% of them seen only once. Deletions cut 4 bases from V and 8 bases from J, with 11 bases between. The CDR3 spans 12 residues. The germline V gene encodes CDR1 LNHDA and CDR2 SQIVND (reference sequence). Details on this clone: The antigen remains undetermined.

Study-level findings and limits: Recipients of AZD1222 seropositive at baseline numbered only five or six. Spike was spanned by vaccine-associated CD4 TCRs, which were dominant at 160-218 and 743-854.

This sample comprised peripheral blood, obtained on day 0 of AZD1222 vaccination. V usage is TRBV19 and J usage is TRBJ1-2; D possibly corresponds to TRBD1 (6 bases). The clonotype was recovered from an adult in good health. CDR3 residues: CASSTDRYGYTF. Written as DNA, the CDR3 is TGTGCCAGTAGTACCGACAGGTACGGCTACACCTTC. Full variable domain (missing parts from reference TRBV19 and TRBJ1-2): DGGITQSPKYLFRKEGQNVTLSCEQNLNHDAMYWYRQDPGQGLRLIYYSQIVNDFQKGDIAEGYSVSREKKESFPLTVTSAQKNPTAFYLCASSTDRYGYTFGSGTRLTVV.